This T cell receptor beta chain was observed in a study of early T cells in non-severe SARS-CoV-2 infection. Study-wide background: Whole-blood bulk RNA, unsorted, was sequenced, and chains were unpaired. Whole-study results and caveats: Missing private and CD4 specificities, VDJdb matching favored anti-spike CD8 responses.

Individual cDNA molecules received unique molecular identifiers during library preparation. TCRdb processed the 5' RACE reads anew with MiXCR; each CDR3 protein has one entry. The sample has around 27,000 distinct CDR3 sequences, roughly 6.6% seen once. In this sample, this clonotype turned up many times. Its matching antigen is unknown. The length of the CDR3 is 16 residues. The J segment lost 4 bases and the V segment lost 3 bases, leaving 8 bases of the junction unmatched. Germline CDR1 MGHRA, CDR2 YSYEKL. This TCR was recovered from an adult who was a healthcare worker with PCR-confirmed SARS-CoV-2 infection or an uninfected control (not recorded which). The sequencing sample was made of whole blood. The V gene is TRBV4-1, the J gene TRBJ1-4, with 7 bases fitting TRBD1. This CDR3 is CASSHGAGGDNEKLFF. CDR3 sequence (DNA): TGCGCCAGCAGCCATGGGGCAGGGGGGGATAATGAAAAACTGTTTTTT.